The clone carrying this TCR beta chain was found once. Its specificity is unknown. The entry originates in a study of siplizumab effects on memory and regulatory T cells. Notes on the study in general: Sequences below about 10^-5 frequency were poorly captured, limiting mapping of alloreactive clones. Alloreactive sequences whose origin lay in unstimulated CD4+ memory cells were significantly reduced by siplizumab. Proliferating siplizumab-culture Treg suppressive function went unconfirmed.

TCR templates, around 98,000 per sample, were assayed. Clones were sequenced by immunoSEQ multiplex PCR, and TCRdb holds only the in-frame ones, with some missing. Of some 100,000 clones listed, around 90% are singletons. This sequence was found in a human donor in good health. The specimen sequenced was Tregs sorted from blood.

CDR3 DNA sequence: TGTGCCAGCAGGTCCCCGGCCGTGGGAGGCTACACCTTC. Protein sequence: CASRSPAVGGYTF. V is TRBV6-5 and J is TRBJ1-2; no clear D. The V gene's germline CDR1 is MNHEY and CDR2 SVGAGI. V was cut by 6 bases and J by 8 bases, with 16 bases left in between. CDR3 length: 13 residues.